The clone carrying this T cell receptor beta chain showed up just once. These data originate in a study of OX40 agonist ivuxolimab in advanced cancers. TCRdb keeps only in-frame clones here, not all; method: immunoSEQ multiplex PCR. The table shows some 70,000 clones, with over 80% occurring only once. From germline, CDR1 is MNHEY and CDR2 SMNVEV (reference sequence). The CDR3 contains 11 residues. Trimming took off 3 bases at V and 3 bases at J, with 3 bases between the two ends. The origin of this receptor is an adult with an advanced solid tumor such as melanoma, head and neck, liver or kidney cancer. The chain joins TRBV27 to TRBJ2-7, with D unclear. Sequencing was performed on CD4+ or CD8+ T cells sorted from blood, taken in a trial of the OX40 agonist ivuxolimab. The CDR3 loop is CASSFNYEQYF. The CDR3 DNA is TGTGCCAGCAGTTTTAACTACGAGCAGTACTTC.